Listed below are T cell receptor beta chains from one sample, sequenced in a study of cytomegalovirus exposure and HLA in healthy donors. TCRdb's copy holds only in-frame clones and misses some; the assay was immunoSEQ multiplex PCR. This table has 140,000 or so clones, just over 90% appearing once. Sequenced: PBMCs. Source of these receptors: a young man in good health and CMV-seronegative. CDR3s include the opening cysteine and the closing phenylalanine or tryptophan. D genes are given only for firm matches. For some rows the clone size is stated as once, few or many, or as a class when expanded; others skip it.

>NA|TRBV4-3|NA|TRBJ2-1
TGCGCCAGCAGCCAAGAACTGGTTCCAACGATCTACAATGAGCAGTTCTTC
CASSQELVPTIYNEQFF
>NA|TRBV14|NA|TRBJ2-1
TGTGCCAGCAGCCAAGATCTCGCAGGGCACCATGAGCAGTTCTTC
CASSQDLAGHHEQFF
>NA|TRBV14|NA|TRBJ1-2
TGTGCCAGCAGCCCCCGGTACAGTGGCTATGGCTACACCTTC
CASSPRYSGYGYTF
>NA|TRBV5-6|TRBD1|TRBJ1-2
TGTGCCAGCAGCCTTGGACAGGGGACGAACTATGGCTACACCTTC
CASSLGQGTNYGYTF
>NA|TRBV6-4|NA|TRBJ2-1
TGTGCCAGCAGTACAAACACGTACAATGAGCAGTTCTTC
CASSTNTYNEQFF
>NA|TRBV4-1|TRBD2|TRBJ2-2
TGCGCCAGCACCCTTGGACTAGCGGCGAACACCGGGGAGCTGTTTTTT
CASTLGLAANTGELFF
>NA|TRBV10-3|NA|TRBJ1-2
TGTGCCATCAGTGGCTCACCAGGTTATAACTATGGCTACACCTTC
CAISGSPGYNYGYTF
>once|TRBV2|NA|TRBJ1-2
TGTGCCAGCAGTGAAACCCCTTGGCAGGGGCTCTATGGCTACACCTTC
CASSETPWQGLYGYTF
>NA|TRBV29-1|TRBD1|TRBJ1-4
TGCAGCGTCGTACAGGGGGCAAACGAAAAACTGTTTTTT
CSVVQGANEKLFF
>NA|TRBV7-9|TRBD2|TRBJ2-1
TGTGCCAGCAGCTCCCGGACTAGTCGGTCGTTAGTCAATGAGCAGTTCTTC
CASSSRTSRSLVNEQFF
>NA|TRBV5-1|NA|TRBJ2-1
TGCGCCAGCAGCTTCAGGGGGGCAGATGAGCAGTTCTTC
CASSFRGADEQFF
>once|TRBV5-4|TRBD1|TRBJ1-1
TGTGCCAGCAGGCCCCGGGACAGGGACCCTGAAGCTTTCTTT
CASRPRDRDPEAFF
>NA|TRBV5-4|TRBD1|TRBJ2-5
TGTGCCAGCAGCCCAGGCCACAGGGGAATCGAAGAGACCCAGTACTTC
CASSPGHRGIEETQYF
>NA|TRBV19|NA|TRBJ1-1
TGTGCCAGTAGCCGCAGACGGGGAAACACTGAAGCTTTCTTT
CASSRRRGNTEAFF
>once|TRBV5-4|NA|TRBJ1-2
TGTGCCAGCAGCTTGGCCGGCAGGGACTATGGCTACACCTTC
CASSLAGRDYGYTF
>NA|TRBV6-1|NA|TRBJ1-1
TGTGCCAGCAGTGAAGCGCGAAGTCCTTTTTCATGGGGGCCGAACACTGAAGCTTTCTTT
CASSEARSPFSWGPNTEAFF
>NA|TRBV29-1|NA|TRBJ1-2
TGCAGCGTTGAAGCCCCTCGGGGTACGCACACCTTC
CSVEAPRGTHTF
>NA|TRBV6-5|NA|TRBJ1-1
TGTGCCAGCAGTTACTACACCAGGGAGAACACTGAAGCTTTCTTT
CASSYYTRENTEAFF
>NA|TRBV6-6|NA|TRBJ2-7
TGTGCCAGCAGTACCGTAGCGTACGAGCAGTACTTC
CASSTVAYEQYF
>few|TRBV18|NA|TRBJ1-2
TGTGCCAGCTCACCAGAGGCGGGGAATGGCTACACCTTC
CASSPEAGNGYTF
>NA|TRBV19|NA|TRBJ1-4
TGTGCCAGTAGTATGTCAGGAGGCCACCTTTATGAAAAACTGTTTTTT
CASSMSGGHLYEKLFF
>NA|TRBV29-1|NA|TRBJ2-5
TGCAGCGTCGGAACAGGTTGGGGCCCCCAAGAGACCCAGTACTTC
CSVGTGWGPQETQYF
>NA|TRBV5-4|TRBD1|TRBJ2-3
TGTGCCAGCAGATTGGGACAGGGGGATACGCAGTATTTT
CASRLGQGDTQYF
>NA|TRBV19|NA|TRBJ2-1
TGTGCCAGTAGAAGATCCTCACGGGGTGGCCACTACAATGAGCAGTTCTTC
CASRRSSRGGHYNEQFF
>NA|TRBV7-2|TRBD1|TRBJ1-4
TGTGCCAGCAGCTCCACAGGGGGTGGCGGAAAACTGTTTTTT
CASSSTGGGGKLFF
>NA|TRBV5-1|NA|TRBJ2-3
TGCGCCAGCATCAAAGGTTCGGGGTCTAGCACAGATACGCAGTATTTT
CASIKGSGSSTDTQYF
>NA|TRBV5-8|TRBD1|TRBJ2-3
TGTGCCAGCAGCCGGGACAGGGGTACAGATACGCAGTATTTT
CASSRDRGTDTQYF
>NA|TRBV27|TRBD2|TRBJ2-1
TGTGCCAGCAGTTACGGTGCGGGGGTGTTCAATGAGCAGTTCTTC
CASSYGAGVFNEQFF
>NA|TRBV9|NA|TRBJ1-1
TGTGCCAGCAGCGTAGATGCAGTGAACACTGAAGCTTTCTTT
CASSVDAVNTEAFF
>NA|TRBV7-2|TRBD2|TRBJ2-1
TGTGCCAGCAGCTTAGAAGCCACTAGCGGCAATGAGCAGTTCTTC
CASSLEATSGNEQFF
>NA|TRBV18|NA|TRBJ2-2
TGTGCCAGCTCCCGTTCAAGTGGCGGGATATGGAACACCGGGGAGCTGTTTTTT
CASSRSSGGIWNTGELFF
>NA|TRBV7-3|TRBD2|TRBJ2-5
TGTGCCAGCAGCCTCGGGGGGCAAGAGACCCAGTACTTC
CASSLGGQETQYF
>NA|TRBV7-9|NA|TRBJ1-1
TGTGCCAGCAGCTTAATCTTCGACAGGGAAGCTTTCTTT
CASSLIFDREAFF
>NA|TRBV27|TRBD1|TRBJ2-1
TGTGCCACCCACCCTCTAGGCGGGACAGGACCGATAAAGTTCTTC
CATHPLGGTGPIKFF
>NA|TRBV5-3|TRBD1|TRBJ1-2
TGTGCCAGAAGCCCGACCGGACAGGGGATCGTTGCTTCTAACTATGGCTACACCTTC
CARSPTGQGIVASNYGYTF
>NA|TRBV10-3|TRBD1|TRBJ2-3
TGTGCCACGAAGAAACCCGGGACAGTCACAGATACGCAGTATTTT
CATKKPGTVTDTQYF
>NA|TRBV11-2|NA|TRBJ1-1
TGTGCCAGCAGCCCCAAGACAGACACTGAAGCTTTCTTT
CASSPKTDTEAFF
>NA|TRBV25-1|NA|TRBJ1-4
TGTGCCAGCAGTGGTTCAGGGCTGTCGGTAACAGAAAAACTGTTTTTT
CASSGSGLSVTEKLFF
>NA|TRBV27|TRBD1|TRBJ2-3
TGTGCCAGCAGTTCCTTCCTTGGGGACAGGGTTGTGGCGCAGTATTTT
CASSSFLGDRVVAQYF
>once|TRBV7-9|NA|TRBJ1-3
TGTGCCAGCAGCACCTCCGGGACACGTGCGAGCTCTGGAAACACCATATATTTT
CASSTSGTRASSGNTIYF
>NA|TRBV27|TRBD2|TRBJ2-3
TGTGCCAGCAGTTTCTCGACTAGCGGCACAGATACGCAGTATTTT
CASSFSTSGTDTQYF
>NA|TRBV7-8|NA|TRBJ2-3
TGTGCCAGCAGCCCCGGGGCAGATACGCAGTATTTT
CASSPGADTQYF